Following are 4 T cell receptor beta chains from one sample sequenced in a study of blood T cell repertoires in COVID-19. Using immunoSEQ multiplex PCR, the repertoire was profiled, and TCRdb retains in-frame clones only, with some absent. This table holds approximately 470,000 clones, 70% to 90% found once. Sequences were obtained from peripheral blood. Receptors were obtained from a human donor in a cohort sampled during active COVID-19.

V is TRBV29-1 and J is TRBJ2-3; maybe TRBD1 (6 bases). The CDR3 covers 14 residues. CDR1 and CDR2 (germline): SQVTM, ANQGSEA. V lost 5 bases and J lost 3, with 15 bases in between. CDR3 sequence: CSVNRRQGTDTQYF. The CDR3, as DNA: TGCAGCGTTAATAGGAGGCAGGGGACAGATACGCAGTATTTT.

J is TRBJ1-1 and V is TRBV3-1 (or the pseudogene TRBV3-2); TRBD1 might be the D (6 bases). Germline CDR1 and CDR2: LGHDT and YNNKEL (reference sequence). V was shortened by 2 bases and J by 1 base, with 14 bases between the two germline ends. CDR3 size: 16 residues. CDR3 sequence (DNA): TGTGCCAGCAGCCAAAGGGGTACAGGGAGGAACACTGAAGCTTTCTTT. Amino acids: CASSQRGTGRNTEAFF.

The genes are TRBV9 and TRBJ2-2; no definite D call. Trimming removed 2 bases at V and 4 bases at J, with 6 bases between. CDR3 length: 13 residues. Germline-derived CDR1 and CDR2 are SGDLS and YYNGEE. This CDR3 reads CASSVELTGELFF. Here the CDR3 DNA reads TGTGCCAGCAGCGTTGAGCTCACCGGGGAGCTGTTTTTT.

The chain recombines TRBV19 with TRBJ2-7, with 10 bases fitting TRBD2. Per the germline V gene, CDR1 is LNHDA and CDR2 is SQIVND (reference sequence). V lost 5 bases to trimming and J lost 2 bases; unmatched junction nucleotides: 3. The CDR3 contains 14 residues. CDR3: CASSATSGTYEQYF. For the CDR3, the DNA is TGTGCCAGTAGTGCCACTAGCGGGACCTACGAGCAGTACTTC.